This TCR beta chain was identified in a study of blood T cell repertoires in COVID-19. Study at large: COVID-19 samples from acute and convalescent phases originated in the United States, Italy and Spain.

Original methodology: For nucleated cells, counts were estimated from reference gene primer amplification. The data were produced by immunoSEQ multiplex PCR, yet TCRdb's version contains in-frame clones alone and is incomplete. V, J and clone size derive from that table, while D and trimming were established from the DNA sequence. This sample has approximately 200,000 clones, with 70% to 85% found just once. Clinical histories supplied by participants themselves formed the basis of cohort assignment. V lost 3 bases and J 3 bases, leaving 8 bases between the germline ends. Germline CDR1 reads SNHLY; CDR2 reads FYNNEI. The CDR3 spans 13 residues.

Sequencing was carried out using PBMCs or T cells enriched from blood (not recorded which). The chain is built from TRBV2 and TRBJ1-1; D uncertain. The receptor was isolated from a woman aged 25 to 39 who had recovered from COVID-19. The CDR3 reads CASSEERYTEAFF. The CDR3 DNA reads TGTGCCAGCAGTGAGGAGCGATACACTGAAGCTTTCTTT.